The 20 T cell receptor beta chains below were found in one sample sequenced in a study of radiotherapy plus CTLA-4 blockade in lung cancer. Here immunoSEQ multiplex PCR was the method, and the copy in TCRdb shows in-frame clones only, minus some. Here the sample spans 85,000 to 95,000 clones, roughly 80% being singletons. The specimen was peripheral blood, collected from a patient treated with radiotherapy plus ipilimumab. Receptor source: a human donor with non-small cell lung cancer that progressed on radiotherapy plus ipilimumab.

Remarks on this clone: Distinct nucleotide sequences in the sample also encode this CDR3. CDR3 sequence: CASSPDRGRETQYF. In DNA form, the CDR3 reads TGTGCCAGCTCACCAGACAGGGGTAGAGAGACCCAGTACTTC. The J gene is TRBJ2-5, the V gene TRBV18, with 8 nucleotides matching TRBD1. The trim removed 2 bases at V and 4 bases at J, leaving 3 bases unmatched. CDR3 length: 14 amino acids. CDR1 is KGHSH, CDR2 LQKENI, per germline.

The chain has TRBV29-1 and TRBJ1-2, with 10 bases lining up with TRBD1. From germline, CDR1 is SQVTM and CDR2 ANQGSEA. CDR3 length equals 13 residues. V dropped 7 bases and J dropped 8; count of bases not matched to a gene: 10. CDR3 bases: TGCAGCGCCAATGGACAGGGGGTTGGGGGCTACACCTTC. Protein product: CSANGQGVGGYTF.

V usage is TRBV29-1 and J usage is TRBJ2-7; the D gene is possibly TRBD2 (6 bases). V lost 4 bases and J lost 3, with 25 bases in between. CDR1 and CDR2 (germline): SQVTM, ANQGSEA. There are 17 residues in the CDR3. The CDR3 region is CSVVWVWRAREDYEQYV. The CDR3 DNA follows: TGCAGCGTTGTTTGGGTGTGGCGTGCCAGGGAGGACTACGAGCAGTACGTC.

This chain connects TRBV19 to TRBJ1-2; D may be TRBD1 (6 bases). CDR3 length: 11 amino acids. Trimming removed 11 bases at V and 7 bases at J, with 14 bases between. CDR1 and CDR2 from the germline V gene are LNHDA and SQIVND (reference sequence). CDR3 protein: CASGQGSGYTF. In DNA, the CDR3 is TGTGCCTCCGGCCAGGGGTCTGGCTACACCTTC.

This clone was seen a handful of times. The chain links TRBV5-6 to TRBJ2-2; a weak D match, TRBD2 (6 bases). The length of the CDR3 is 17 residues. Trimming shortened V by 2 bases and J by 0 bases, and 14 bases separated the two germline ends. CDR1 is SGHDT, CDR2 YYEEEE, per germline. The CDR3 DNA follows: TGTGCCAGCAGCTTAGGGACTCTCCCCTCGAACACCGGGGAGCTGTTTTTT. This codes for CASSLGTLPSNTGELFF.

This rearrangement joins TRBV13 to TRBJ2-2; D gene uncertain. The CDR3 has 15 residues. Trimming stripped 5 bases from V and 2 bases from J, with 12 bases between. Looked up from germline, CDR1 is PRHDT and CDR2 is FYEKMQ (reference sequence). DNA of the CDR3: TGTGCCAGCAGCCCCGAAAAGGGTAACACCGGGGAGCTGTTTTTT. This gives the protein CASSPEKGNTGELFF.

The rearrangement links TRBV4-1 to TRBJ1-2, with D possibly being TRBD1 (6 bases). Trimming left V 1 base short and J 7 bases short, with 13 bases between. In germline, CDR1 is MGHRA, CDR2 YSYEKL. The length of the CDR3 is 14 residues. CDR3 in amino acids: CASSQGPGAGGYTF. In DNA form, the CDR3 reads TGCGCCAGCAGCCAAGGTCCGGGGGCGGGTGGCTACACCTTC.

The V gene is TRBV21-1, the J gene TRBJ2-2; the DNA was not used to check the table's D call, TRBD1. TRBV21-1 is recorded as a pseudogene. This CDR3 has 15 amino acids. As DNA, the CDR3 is TGTGCCAGCACCCCGACAGGACACAACACCGGGGAGCTGTTTTTT. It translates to CASTPTGHNTGELFF.

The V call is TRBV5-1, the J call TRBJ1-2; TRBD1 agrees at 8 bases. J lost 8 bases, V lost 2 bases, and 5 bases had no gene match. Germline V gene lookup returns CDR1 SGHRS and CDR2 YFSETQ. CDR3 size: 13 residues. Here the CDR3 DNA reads TGCGCCAGCAGCTTTACAGGGGGGTACGGCTACACCTTC. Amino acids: CASSFTGGYGYTF.

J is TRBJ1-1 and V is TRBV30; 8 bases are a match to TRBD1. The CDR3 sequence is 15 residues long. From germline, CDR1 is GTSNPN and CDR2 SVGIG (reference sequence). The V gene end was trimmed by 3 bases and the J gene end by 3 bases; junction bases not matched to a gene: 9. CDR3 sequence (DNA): TGTGCCTGGAGAACACTGGGACAGGTAGACACTGAAGCTTTCTTT. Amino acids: CAWRTLGQVDTEAFF.

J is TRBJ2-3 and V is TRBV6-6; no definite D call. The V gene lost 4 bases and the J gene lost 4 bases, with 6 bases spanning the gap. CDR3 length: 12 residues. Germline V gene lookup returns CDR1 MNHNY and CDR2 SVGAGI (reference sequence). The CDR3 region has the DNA TGTGCCAGCAGTTCCATCCCAGATACGCAGTATTTT. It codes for CASSSIPDTQYF.

This chain's CDR3 is CASSRRGQGATEAFF. The CDR3 DNA reads as TGCGCCAGCAGCCGCCGCGGACAGGGGGCCACTGAAGCTTTCTTT. The chain couples TRBV4-1 to TRBJ1-1, with 11 bases lining up with TRBD1. Germline-derived CDR1 and CDR2 are MGHRA and YSYEKL. The CDR3 sequence is 15 residues long. The V segment lost 4 bases and the J segment 4 bases; nucleotides outside the gene matches: 5.

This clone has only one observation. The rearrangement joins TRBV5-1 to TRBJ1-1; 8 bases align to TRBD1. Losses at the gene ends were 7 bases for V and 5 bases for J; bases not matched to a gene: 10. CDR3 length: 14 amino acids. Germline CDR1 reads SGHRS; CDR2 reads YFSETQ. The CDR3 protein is CASASGQGTTEAFF. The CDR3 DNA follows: TGCGCCAGCGCGTCCGGACAGGGTACGACTGAAGCTTTCTTT. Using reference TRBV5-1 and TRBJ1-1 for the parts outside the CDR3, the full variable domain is KAGVTQTPRYLIKTRGQQVTLSCSPISGHRSVSWYQQTPGQGLQFLFEYFSETQRNKGNFPGRFSGRQFSNSRSEMNVSTLELGDSALYLCASASGQGTTEAFFGQGTRLTVV.

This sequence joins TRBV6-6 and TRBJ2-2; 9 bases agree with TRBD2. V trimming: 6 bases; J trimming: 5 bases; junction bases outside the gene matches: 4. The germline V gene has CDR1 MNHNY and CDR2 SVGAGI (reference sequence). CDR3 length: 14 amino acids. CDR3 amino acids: CASSRTSETGELFF. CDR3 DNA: TGTGCCAGCAGCAGGACTAGCGAGACCGGGGAGCTGTTTTTT.

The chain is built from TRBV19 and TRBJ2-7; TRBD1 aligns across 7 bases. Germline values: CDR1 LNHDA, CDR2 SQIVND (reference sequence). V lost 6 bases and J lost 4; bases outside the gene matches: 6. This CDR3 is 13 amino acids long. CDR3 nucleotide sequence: TGTGCCAGTAGCCGGGACAGAGGATACGAGCAGTACTTC. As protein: CASSRDRGYEQYF.

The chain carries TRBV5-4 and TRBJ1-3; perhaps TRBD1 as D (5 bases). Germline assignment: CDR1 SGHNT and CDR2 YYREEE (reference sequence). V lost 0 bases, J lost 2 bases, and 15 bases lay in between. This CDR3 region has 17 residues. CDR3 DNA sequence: TGTGCCAGCAGCTTGGCTAATAGGGCCAGGGCTGGAAACACCATATATTTT. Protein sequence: CASSLANRARAGNTIYF.

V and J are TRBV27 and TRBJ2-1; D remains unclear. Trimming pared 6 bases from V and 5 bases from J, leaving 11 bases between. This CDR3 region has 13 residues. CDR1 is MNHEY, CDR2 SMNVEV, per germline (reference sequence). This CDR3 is CASSHTTHNEQFF. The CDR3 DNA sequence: TGTGCCAGCAGCCATACCACCCACAATGAGCAGTTCTTC.

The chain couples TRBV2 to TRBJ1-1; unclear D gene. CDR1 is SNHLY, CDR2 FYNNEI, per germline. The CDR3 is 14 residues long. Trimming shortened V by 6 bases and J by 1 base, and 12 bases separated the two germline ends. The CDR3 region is CASRLQDRNTEAFF. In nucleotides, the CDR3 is TGTGCCAGCAGGCTCCAAGACCGGAACACTGAAGCTTTCTTT.

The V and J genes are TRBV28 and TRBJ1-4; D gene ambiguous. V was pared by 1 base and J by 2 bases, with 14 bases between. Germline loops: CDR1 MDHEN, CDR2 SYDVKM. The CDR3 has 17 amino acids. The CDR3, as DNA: TGTGCCAGCAGTTTATCCGGGATGGTATTGACTAATGAAAAACTGTTTTTT. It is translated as CASSLSGMVLTNEKLFF.

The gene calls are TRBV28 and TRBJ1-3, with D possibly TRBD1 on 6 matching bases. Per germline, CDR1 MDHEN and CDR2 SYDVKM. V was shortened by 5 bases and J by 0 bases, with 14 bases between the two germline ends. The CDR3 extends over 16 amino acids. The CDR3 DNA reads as TGTGCCAGCAGTGTTAGGACAGTTTACTCTGGAAACACCATATATTTT. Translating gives CASSVRTVYSGNTIYF.